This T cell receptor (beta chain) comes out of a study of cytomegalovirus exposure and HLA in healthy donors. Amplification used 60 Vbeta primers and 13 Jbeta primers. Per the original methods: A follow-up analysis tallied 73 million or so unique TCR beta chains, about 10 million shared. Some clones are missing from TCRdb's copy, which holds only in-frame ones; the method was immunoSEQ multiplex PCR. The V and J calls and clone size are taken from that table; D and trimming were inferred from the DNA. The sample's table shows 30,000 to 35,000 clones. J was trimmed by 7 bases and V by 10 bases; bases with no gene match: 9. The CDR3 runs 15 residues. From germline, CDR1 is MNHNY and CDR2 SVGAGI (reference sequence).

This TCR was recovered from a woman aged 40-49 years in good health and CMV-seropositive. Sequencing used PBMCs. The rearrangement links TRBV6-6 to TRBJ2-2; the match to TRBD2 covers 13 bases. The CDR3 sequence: CATRGTSGVGGELFF. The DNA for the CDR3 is TGTGCCACCAGAGGGACTAGCGGGGTAGGCGGGGAGCTGTTTTTT.